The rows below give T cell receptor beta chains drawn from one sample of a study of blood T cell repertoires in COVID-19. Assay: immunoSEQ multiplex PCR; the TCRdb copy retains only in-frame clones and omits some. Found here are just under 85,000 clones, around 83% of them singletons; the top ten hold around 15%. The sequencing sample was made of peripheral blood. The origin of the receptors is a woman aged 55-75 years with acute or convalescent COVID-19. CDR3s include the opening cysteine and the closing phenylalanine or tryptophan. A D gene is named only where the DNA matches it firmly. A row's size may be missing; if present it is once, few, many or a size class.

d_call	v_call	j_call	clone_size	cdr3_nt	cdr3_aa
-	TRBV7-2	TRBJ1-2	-	TGTGCCAGCGGGGAAGGACGGACGACTATTGGCTACACCTTC	CASGEGRTTIGYTF
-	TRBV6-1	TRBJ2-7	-	TGTGCCAGCAGTGAAGCGTGGGGTGGGGAGCCGGACGAGCAGTACTTC	CASSEAWGGEPDEQYF
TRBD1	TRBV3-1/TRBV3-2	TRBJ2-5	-	TGTGCCAGCAGCCACGGGACAGGGTCACCTCAAGAGACCCAGTACTTC	CASSHGTGSPQETQYF
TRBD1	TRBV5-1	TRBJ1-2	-	TGCGCCAGCAGCCCAAACTCCGGGACAGGGATGGGCTACACCTTC	CASSPNSGTGMGYTF
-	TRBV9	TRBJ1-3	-	TGTGCCAGCAGCGTATACGACACCTACCCAGCGGACACCATATATTTT	CASSVYDTYPADTIYF
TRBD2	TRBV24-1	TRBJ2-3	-	TGTGCCACCTCTTCGGGGGTCAGCGGGGGAGGTACGCAGTATTTT	CATSSGVSGGGTQYF
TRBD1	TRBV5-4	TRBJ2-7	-	TGTGCCAGCACGCCGGGACAGGGGATAACCTACGAGCAGTACTTC	CASTPGQGITYEQYF
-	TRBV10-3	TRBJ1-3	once	TGTGCCATCAGTGAGGGCAGATTCTCTGGAAACACCATATATTTT	CAISEGRFSGNTIYF
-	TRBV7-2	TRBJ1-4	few	TGTGCCAGCAGCTTACAGGGAGGGAAACTGTTTTTT	CASSLQGGKLFF
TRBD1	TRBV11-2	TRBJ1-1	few	TGTGCCAGCAGGGGATACAGGGGGCACACTGAAGCTTTCTTT	CASRGYRGHTEAFF
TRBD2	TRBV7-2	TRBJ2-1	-	TGTGCCAGCAGCTTAGAACTAGCGGCTTCGAGCTCCTACAATGAGCAGTTCTTC	CASSLELAASSSYNEQFF
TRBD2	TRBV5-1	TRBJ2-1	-	TGCGCCAGCAGCCGAACGCTCCGACGGGCGGGAGGGAACAATGAGCAGTTCTTC	CASSRTLRRAGGNNEQFF
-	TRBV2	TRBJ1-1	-	TGTGCCAGCAGTGAAGTTCCGGTGAACACTGAAGCTTTCTTT	CASSEVPVNTEAFF
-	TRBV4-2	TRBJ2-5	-	TGTGCCAGCAGCCAAGAGGGCAGGGTGGTTGGGGAGACCCAGTACTTC	CASSQEGRVVGETQYF
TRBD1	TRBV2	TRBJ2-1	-	TGTGCCAGTAAAACCTTCGACAGGGGATCCTACAATGAGCAGTTCTTC	CASKTFDRGSYNEQFF
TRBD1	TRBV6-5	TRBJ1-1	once	TGTGCCAGCAGTTTCACAGGGGGCCTTACTGAAGCTTTCTTT	CASSFTGGLTEAFF
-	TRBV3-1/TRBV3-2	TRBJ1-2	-	TGTGCCAGCAGCCCCCGTTCGGGGGGATTCGAGTATGGCTACACCTTC	CASSPRSGGFEYGYTF
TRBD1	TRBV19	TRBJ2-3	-	TGTGCCAGTAGCCTAGGACAGGGTACAGATACGCAGTATTTT	CASSLGQGTDTQYF
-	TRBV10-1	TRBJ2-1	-	TGCGCCAGCAGTGAGTGTGCGGGGGCCCTTGGGGATGAGCAGTTCTTC	CASSECAGALGDEQFF
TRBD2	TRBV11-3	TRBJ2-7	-	TGTGCCAGCAGCGCGACCCAGCGGGGAATCTCCTACGAGCAGTACTTC	CASSATQRGISYEQYF
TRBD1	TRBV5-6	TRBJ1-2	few	TGTGCCAGCAGCGAGGGCCCGGACAGGGAGTATGGCTACACCTTC	CASSEGPDREYGYTF
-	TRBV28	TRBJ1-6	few	TGTGCCAGCAGTTTAGAGTTTAATTCACCCCTCCACTTT	CASSLEFNSPLHF
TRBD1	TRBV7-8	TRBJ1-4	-	TGTGCCAGCAGCTTAGTCGGTGGACAGGGGGCAGAAAAACTGTTTTTT	CASSLVGGQGAEKLFF
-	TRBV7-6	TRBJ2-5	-	TGTGCCAGCAGCCCTCAGGGAGAGACCCAGTACTTC	CASSPQGETQYF
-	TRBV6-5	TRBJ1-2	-	TGTGCCAGCAGAATCGGCGGGAGGGAGGATGGCTACACCTTC	CASRIGGREDGYTF
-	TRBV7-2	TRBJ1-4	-	TGTGCCAGCAGTCGGACAGCAACTTTAGAAAAACTGTTTTTT	CASSRTATLEKLFF
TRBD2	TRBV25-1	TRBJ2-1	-	TGTGCCAGCAGTGAACCCCGGGACTATTCCAATGAGCAGTTCTTC	CASSEPRDYSNEQFF
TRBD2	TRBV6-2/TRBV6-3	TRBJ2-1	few	TGTGCCAGCAGTTACTTGAGCGGGGTCAGCTCCTACAATGAGCAGTTCTTC	CASSYLSGVSSYNEQFF
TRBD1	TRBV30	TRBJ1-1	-	TGTGGAGGACAGGGGTTCATGAACACTGAAGCTTTCTTT	CGGQGFMNTEAFF
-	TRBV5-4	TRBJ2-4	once	TGTGCCAGCAGCTTTCGGGGTAACATTCAGTACTTC	CASSFRGNIQYF
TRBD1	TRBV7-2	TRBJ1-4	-	TGTGCCAGCAGCTCCCAGGGGGCGGTGTCGGAAAAACTGTTTTTT	CASSSQGAVSEKLFF
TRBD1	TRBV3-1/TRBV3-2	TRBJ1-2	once	TGTGCCAGCAGCTTACAGGGGAGGAACGGCTACACCTTC	CASSLQGRNGYTF
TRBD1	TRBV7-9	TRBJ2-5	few	TGTGCCAGCAGCTATGGGACAGGGGAAGAGACCCAGTACTTC	CASSYGTGEETQYF
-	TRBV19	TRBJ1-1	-	TGTGCCAGTACCAGGGACCGCGGGAGGGGCACTGAAGCTTTCTTT	CASTRDRGRGTEAFF
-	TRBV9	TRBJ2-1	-	TGTGCCAGCAGCCCCCGTGACAGTTTTAGCTACAATGAGCAGTTCTTC	CASSPRDSFSYNEQFF
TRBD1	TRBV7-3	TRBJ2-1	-	TGTGCCAGCAGCCCGGGGCAGGGGGTTAAGCAGTTCTTC	CASSPGQGVKQFF
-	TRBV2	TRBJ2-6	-	TGTGCCAGCCTATTTAGCTCTGGGGCCAACGTCCTGACTTTC	CASLFSSGANVLTF
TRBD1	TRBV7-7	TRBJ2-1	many	TGTGCTAGCAGCCCCGGGACAGGGGAATACAATGAGCAGTTCTTC	CASSPGTGEYNEQFF
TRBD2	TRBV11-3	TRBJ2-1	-	TGTGCCAGCAGCTTAGGTCTAGCGGGAGGGCGCAATGAGCAGTTCTTC	CASSLGLAGGRNEQFF
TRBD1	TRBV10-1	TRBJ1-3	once	TGCGCCAGCAGTGAGGACAGGGGAGGTGGAAACACCATATATTTT	CASSEDRGGGNTIYF
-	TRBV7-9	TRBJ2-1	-	TGTGCCAGCAGCGCGCCAGGGGGGAGTGAGCAGTTCTTC	CASSAPGGSEQFF
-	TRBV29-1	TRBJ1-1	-	TGCAGCGTTGAAGGAGGCATGAACACTGAAGCTTTCTTT	CSVEGGMNTEAFF
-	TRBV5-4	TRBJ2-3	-	TGTGCCAGCAGCTTGATCGGGTTGGCGGATACGCAGTATTTT	CASSLIGLADTQYF
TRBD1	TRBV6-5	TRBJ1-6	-	TGTGCCAGCAGTTACGGGACAGGGAGTTCACCCCTCCACTTT	CASSYGTGSSPLHF
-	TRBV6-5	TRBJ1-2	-	TGTGCCAGCAGTTACGCGTCGCGGGGTAGCTATGGCTACACCTTC	CASSYASRGSYGYTF
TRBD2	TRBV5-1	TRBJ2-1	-	TGCGCCAGCAGCTCATATACTAGCGGGAGTGATGAGCAGTTCTTC	CASSSYTSGSDEQFF
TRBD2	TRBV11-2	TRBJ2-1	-	TGTGCCAGCAGCCCACCCTGGACTAGCGGGAGATACAATGAGCAGTTCTTC	CASSPPWTSGRYNEQFF
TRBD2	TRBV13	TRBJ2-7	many	TGTGCCAGCAGCTTCTCTGGGACTAGCGGCCCGAGCTCCTACGAGCAGTACTTC	CASSFSGTSGPSSYEQYF
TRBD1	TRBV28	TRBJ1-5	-	TGTGCCAGCAGAGGGACAGGGACTTATCAGCCCCAGCATTTT	CASRGTGTYQPQHF
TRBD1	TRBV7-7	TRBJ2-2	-	TGTGCTAGCAGCCCAGGGACAGGGACTTACACCGGGGAGCTGTTTTTT	CASSPGTGTYTGELFF
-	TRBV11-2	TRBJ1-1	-	TGTGCCAGCAGCCGAGGAGAACTCTTGAACACTGAAGCTTTCTTT	CASSRGELLNTEAFF
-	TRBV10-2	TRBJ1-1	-	TGCGCCAGCTCTTTCGGGGGGGGAACCACTGAAGCTTTCTTT	CASSFGGGTTEAFF
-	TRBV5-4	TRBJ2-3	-	TGTGCCAGCAGACGAACAGGGGACTTCACAGATACGCAGTATTTT	CASRRTGDFTDTQYF
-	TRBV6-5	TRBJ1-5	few	TGTGCCAGCACGTTGAGTTATCAGCCCCAGCATTTT	CASTLSYQPQHF
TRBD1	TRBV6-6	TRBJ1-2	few	TGTGCCAGCAGTTACTTCCAGGACAGGGCCCACTATGGCTACACCTTC	CASSYFQDRAHYGYTF